The clone carrying this T cell receptor beta chain occurred a few times. Antigen unknown. Patients with a history of autoimmune disease or on systemic immunosuppression were excluded. Clones were sequenced by immunoSEQ multiplex PCR, and TCRdb holds only the in-frame ones, with some missing. Among just under 60,000 clones, 91% were seen once, and the ten largest hold 3.5% to 4%. This sample is part of a study of OX40 agonist ivuxolimab in advanced cancers. Study information: Recorded diagnoses for dose-escalation patients were hepatocellular carcinoma, melanoma, renal cell or head and neck cancer. Overall study findings and caveats: At 0.1 to 3.0 mg/kg, clonal expansion of CD4+ and CD8+ blood T cells had occurred by week 6. Relative to CD4+, CD8+ T cells held more expanded clones on average.

Trimming removed 6 bases from V and 8 bases from J, with 20 bases in between. This CDR3 spans 15 amino acids. Looked up from germline, CDR1 is MDHEN and CDR2 is SYDVKM. The receptor was isolated from an adult with an advanced solid tumor such as melanoma, head and neck, liver or kidney cancer. The V gene is TRBV28, the J gene TRBJ2-1, with D perhaps matching TRBD1 or TRBD2 (6 bases each). The source was CD4+ or CD8+ T cells sorted from blood, collected in a trial of the OX40 agonist ivuxolimab. The CDR3 sequence is CASSDRGRGQYEQFF. The CDR3 DNA is TGTGCCAGCAGCGACCGGGGCCGGGGGCAATATGAGCAGTTCTTC.